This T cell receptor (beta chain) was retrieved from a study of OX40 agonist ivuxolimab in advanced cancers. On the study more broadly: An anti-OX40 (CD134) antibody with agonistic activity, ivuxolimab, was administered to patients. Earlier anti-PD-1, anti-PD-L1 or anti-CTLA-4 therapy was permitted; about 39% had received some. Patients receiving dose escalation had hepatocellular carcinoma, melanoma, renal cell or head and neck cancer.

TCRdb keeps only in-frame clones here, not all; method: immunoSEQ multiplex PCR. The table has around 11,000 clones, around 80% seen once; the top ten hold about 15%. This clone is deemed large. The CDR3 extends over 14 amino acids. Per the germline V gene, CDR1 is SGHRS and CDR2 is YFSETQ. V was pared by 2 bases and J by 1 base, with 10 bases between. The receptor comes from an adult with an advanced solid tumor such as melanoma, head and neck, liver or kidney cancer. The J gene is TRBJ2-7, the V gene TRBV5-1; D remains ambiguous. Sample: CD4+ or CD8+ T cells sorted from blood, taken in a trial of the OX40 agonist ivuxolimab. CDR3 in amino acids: CASSFRYPSYEQYF. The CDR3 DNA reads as TGCGCCAGCAGCTTTAGGTACCCTTCCTACGAGCAGTACTTC.